The clone carrying this T cell receptor (beta chain) was seen only a few times. Its antigen is currently unknown. Amplified TCR beta CDR3 regions came from RNA transcripts. HTBI primers drove first-round RT-PCR of the TCR CDR3. Via MiXCR, TCRdb re-called the multiplex PCR reads, giving one row per CDR3 protein. The data show roughly 720,000 distinct CDR3 sequences, approximately 15% seen once. Exclusions: uncontrolled infection, other autoimmune disease, pregnancy, lactation. Each diagnosis was grounded in clinical symptoms, serum thyroxine and TRAb, thyroid ultrasound, and orbital computed tomography. The CDR3 runs to 15 residues. J was trimmed by 5 bases and V by 2 bases; bases with no gene match: 1. Looked up from germline, CDR1 is MNHEY and CDR2 is SVGAGI. This entry is derived from a study of T cells in Graves' hyperthyroidism and ophthalmopathy. Study as a whole: Any treatment followed the collection of peripheral blood at initial diagnosis. Study-wide points: Separation of ophthalmopathy from stable hyperthyroidism was achieved by a 13 V-J model.

The chain has TRBV6-5 and TRBJ2-3, with 13 bases aligning to TRBD2. This receptor was obtained from a man in his fifties or sixties with Graves' hyperthyroidism. The sequencing input was blood. CDR3 nucleotide sequence: TGTGCCAGCAGTTACCGACTAGCGGGAGGAGATACGCAGTATTTT. Its protein product is CASSYRLAGGDTQYF.